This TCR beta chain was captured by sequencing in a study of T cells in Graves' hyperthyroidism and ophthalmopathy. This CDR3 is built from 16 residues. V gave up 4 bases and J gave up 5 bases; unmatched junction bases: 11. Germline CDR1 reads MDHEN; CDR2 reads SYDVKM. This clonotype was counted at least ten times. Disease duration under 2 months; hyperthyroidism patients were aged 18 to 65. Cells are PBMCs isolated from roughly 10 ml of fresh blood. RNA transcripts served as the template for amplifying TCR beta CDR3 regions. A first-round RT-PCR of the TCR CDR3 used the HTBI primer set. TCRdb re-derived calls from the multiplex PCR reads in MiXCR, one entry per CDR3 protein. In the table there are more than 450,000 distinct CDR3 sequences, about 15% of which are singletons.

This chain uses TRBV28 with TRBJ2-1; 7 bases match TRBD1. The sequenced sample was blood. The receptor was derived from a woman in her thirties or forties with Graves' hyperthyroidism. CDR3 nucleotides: TGTGCCAGCAGTTCGTTAAAGACAGGGTCAAACAATGAGCAGTTCTTC. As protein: CASSSLKTGSNNEQFF.